This TCR beta chain was sequenced during a study of T cell changes during pregnancy in multiple sclerosis. The sample holds one count of this clone. TCRdb's copy holds only in-frame clones and misses some; the assay was immunoSEQ multiplex PCR. The sample has approximately 85,000 clones; roughly 90% are singletons. This clonotype was sampled from a female donor with multiple sclerosis, enrolled in a pregnancy study. The specimen was peripheral blood, collected in the first trimester of pregnancy.

For the CDR3, the DNA is TGTGCCAGCAGCGGACACCGGGACAGGGGCACCGGGGAGCTGTTTTTT. Its translation: CASSGHRDRGTGELFF. V gene TRBV7-2 combines with J gene TRBJ2-2; TRBD1 matches at 10 bases. CDR3 size: 16 residues. Germline trimming cut 5 bases from V and 4 bases from J; bases unmatched to any gene: 7. Germline CDR1 SGHTA, CDR2 FQGNSA.